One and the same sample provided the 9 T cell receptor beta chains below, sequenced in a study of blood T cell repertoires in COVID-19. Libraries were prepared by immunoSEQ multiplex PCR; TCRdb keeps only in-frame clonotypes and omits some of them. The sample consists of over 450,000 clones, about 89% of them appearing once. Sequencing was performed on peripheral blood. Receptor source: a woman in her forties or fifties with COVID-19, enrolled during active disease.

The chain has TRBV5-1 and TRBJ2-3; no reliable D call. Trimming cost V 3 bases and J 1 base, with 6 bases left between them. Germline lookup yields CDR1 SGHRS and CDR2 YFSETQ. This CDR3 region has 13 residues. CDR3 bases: TGCGCCAGCAGCTCGGTGGGCACAGATACGCAGTATTTT. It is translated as CASSSVGTDTQYF. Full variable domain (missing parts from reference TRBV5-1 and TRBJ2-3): KAGVTQTPRYLIKTRGQQVTLSCSPISGHRSVSWYQQTPGQGLQFLFEYFSETQRNKGNFPGRFSGRQFSNSRSEMNVSTLELGDSALYLCASSSVGTDTQYFGPGTRLTVL.

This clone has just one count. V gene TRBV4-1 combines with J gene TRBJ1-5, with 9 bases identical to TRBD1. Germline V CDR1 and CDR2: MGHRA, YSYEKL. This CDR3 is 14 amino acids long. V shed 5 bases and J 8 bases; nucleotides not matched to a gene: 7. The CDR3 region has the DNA TGCGCCAGCAGCTTACAGGGGGCGCCGGAGCCCCAGCATTTT. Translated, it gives CASSLQGAPEPQHF.

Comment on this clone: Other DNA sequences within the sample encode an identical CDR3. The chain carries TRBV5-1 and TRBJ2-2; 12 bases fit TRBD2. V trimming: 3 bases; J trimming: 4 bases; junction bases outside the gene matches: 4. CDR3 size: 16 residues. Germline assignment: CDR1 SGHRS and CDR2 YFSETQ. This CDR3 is CASSSGLAGLTGELFF. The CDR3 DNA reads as TGCGCCAGCAGCTCTGGACTAGCGGGGCTCACCGGGGAGCTGTTTTTT.

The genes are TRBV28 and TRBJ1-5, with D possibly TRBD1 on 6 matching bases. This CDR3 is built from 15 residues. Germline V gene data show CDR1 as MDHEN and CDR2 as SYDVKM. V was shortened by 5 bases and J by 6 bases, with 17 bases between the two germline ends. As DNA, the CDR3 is TGTGCCAGCAGTCCCGCAGGGGTTAGGGGTCAGCCCCAGCATTTT. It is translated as CASSPAGVRGQPQHF.

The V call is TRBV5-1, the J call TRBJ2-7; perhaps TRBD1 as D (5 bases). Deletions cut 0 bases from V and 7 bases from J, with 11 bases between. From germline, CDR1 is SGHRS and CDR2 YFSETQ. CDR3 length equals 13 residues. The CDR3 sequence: CASSLEQAREQYF. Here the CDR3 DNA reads TGCGCCAGCAGCTTGGAACAGGCGAGGGAGCAGTACTTC.

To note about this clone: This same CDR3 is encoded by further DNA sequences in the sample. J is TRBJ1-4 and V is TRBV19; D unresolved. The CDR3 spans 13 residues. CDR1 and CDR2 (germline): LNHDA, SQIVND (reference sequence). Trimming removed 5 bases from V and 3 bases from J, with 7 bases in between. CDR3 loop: CASSPEANEKLFF. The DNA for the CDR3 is TGTGCCAGTAGTCCGGAGGCTAATGAAAAACTGTTTTTT.

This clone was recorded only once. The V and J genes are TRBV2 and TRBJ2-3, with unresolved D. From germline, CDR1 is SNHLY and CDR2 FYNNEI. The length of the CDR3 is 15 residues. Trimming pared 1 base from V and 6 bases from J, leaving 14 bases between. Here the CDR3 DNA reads TGTGCCAGCAGTGAAGTCGACTTCGCTGCGGATACGCAGTATTTT. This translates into CASSEVDFAADTQYF.

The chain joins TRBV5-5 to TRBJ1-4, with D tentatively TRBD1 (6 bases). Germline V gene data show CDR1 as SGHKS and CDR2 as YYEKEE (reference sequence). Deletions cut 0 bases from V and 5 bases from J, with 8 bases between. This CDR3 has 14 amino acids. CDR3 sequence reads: CASSLGQANEKLFF. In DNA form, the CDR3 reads TGTGCCAGCAGCTTGGGACAGGCAAATGAAAAACTGTTTTTT.

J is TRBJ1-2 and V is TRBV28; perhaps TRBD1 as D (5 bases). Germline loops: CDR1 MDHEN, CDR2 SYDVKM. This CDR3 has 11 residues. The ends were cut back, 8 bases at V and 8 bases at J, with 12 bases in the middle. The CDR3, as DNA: TGTGCCAGCTCAGGGATTTTCGGCTACACCTTC. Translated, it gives CASSGIFGYTF.